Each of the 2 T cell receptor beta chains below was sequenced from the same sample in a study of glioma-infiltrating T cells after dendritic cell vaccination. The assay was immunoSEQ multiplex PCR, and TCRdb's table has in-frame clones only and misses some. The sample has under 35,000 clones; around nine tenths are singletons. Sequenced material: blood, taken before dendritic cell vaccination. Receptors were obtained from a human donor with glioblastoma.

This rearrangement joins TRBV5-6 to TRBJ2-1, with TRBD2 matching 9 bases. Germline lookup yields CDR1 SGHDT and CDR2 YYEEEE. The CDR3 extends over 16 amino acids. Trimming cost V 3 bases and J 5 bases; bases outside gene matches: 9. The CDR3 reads CASSSLSGGLNNEQFF. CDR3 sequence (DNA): TGTGCCAGCAGCTCGCTTAGCGGGGGCCTGAACAATGAGCAGTTCTTC. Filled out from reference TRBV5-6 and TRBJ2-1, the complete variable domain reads DAGVTQSPTHLIKTRGQQVTLRCSPKSGHDTVSWYQQALGQGPQFIFQYYEEEERQRGNFPDRFSGHQFPNYSSELNVNALLLGDSALYLCASSSLSGGLNNEQFFGPGTRLTVL.

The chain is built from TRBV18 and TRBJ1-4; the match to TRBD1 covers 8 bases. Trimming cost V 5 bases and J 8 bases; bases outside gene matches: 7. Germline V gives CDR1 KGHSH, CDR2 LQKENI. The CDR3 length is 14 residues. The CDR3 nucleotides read TGTGCCAGCTCATCAACTCGACAGGGGGAAAAACTGTTTTTT. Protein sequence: CASSSTRQGEKLFF. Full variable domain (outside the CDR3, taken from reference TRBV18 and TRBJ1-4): NAGVMQNPRHLVRRRGQEARLRCSPMKGHSHVYWYRQLPEEGLKFMVYLQKENIIDESGMPKERFSAEFPKEGPSILRIQQVVRGDSAAYFCASSSTRQGEKLFFGSGTQLSVL.